This T cell receptor beta chain was identified during a study of lymphopenia after photon versus proton radiotherapy. Whole-study findings and limits: Only patients who died were analyzed for survival; proton advantage is unproven.

Sequenced by immunoSEQ multiplex PCR; TCRdb stores in-frame clones only, minus some. This table holds 60,000 to 75,000 clones, approximately 84% found once. The CDR3 extends over 14 amino acids. The germline V gene has CDR1 LNHNV and CDR2 YYDKDF (reference sequence). Between the trimmed V and J ends, which lost 5 bases and 8 bases, there was a span of 15 bases. Comments on this clone: Its antigen is unknown.

The source material was peripheral blood, sampled from a patient treated with photon-based radiotherapy. The sequence came from a man between 40 and 49 years old with gastric cancer. J is TRBJ2-2 and V is TRBV15; D is undetermined. CDR3 amino acids: CATSPRFAKGELFF. The CDR3, as DNA: TGTGCCACCAGCCCACGTTTTGCGAAAGGGGAGCTGTTTTTT.